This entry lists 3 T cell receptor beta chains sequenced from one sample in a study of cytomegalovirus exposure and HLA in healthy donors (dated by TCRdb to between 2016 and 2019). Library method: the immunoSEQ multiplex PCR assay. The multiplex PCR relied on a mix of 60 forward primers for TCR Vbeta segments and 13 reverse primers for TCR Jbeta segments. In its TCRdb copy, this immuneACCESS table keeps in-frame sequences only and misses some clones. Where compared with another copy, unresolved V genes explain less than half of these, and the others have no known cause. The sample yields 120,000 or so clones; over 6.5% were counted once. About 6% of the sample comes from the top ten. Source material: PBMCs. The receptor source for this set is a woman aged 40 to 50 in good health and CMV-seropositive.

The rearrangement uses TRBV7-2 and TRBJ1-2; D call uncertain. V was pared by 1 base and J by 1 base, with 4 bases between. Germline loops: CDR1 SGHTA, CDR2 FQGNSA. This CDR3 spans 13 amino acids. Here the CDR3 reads CASSLGVNYGYTF. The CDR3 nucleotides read TGTGCCAGCAGCTTAGGAGTTAACTATGGCTACACCTTC.

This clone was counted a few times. CDR3 nucleotides: TGCGCCAGCAGCGACGCCGGGACAGGGTTAAGCAATCAGCCCCAGCATTTT. Translation: CASSDAGTGLSNQPQHF. The V gene is TRBV10-1, the J gene TRBJ1-5; 9 positions match TRBD1. CDR1 WNHNN and CDR2 SYGVQD come from the germline V gene (reference sequence). The V gene end was trimmed by 6 bases and the J gene end by 1 base; junction bases not matched to a gene: 10. This CDR3 is built from 17 residues.

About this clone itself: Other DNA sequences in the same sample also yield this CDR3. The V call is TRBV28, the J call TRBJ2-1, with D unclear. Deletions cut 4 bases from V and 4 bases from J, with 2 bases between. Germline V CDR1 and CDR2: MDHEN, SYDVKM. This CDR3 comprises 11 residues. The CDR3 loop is CASSSYNEQFF. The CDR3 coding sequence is TGTGCCAGCAGTTCGTACAATGAGCAGTTCTTC.